Below are 3 T cell receptor beta chains sequenced from a single sample in a study of T cell repertoires in cytomegalovirus infection. Each CDR3 protein is one row after TCRdb ran MiXCR on the reads. The sample lists around 540,000 distinct CDR3 sequences; roughly a third were seen once. For these receptors, no antigen is known. The specimen comprised cultured PBMCs, sampled from culture after CMV antigen stimulation. These receptors originate from a human donor in good health (CMV status not recorded). Some clones in this sample may be carry-over from other donors' samples.

This clonotype was detected a few times. The chain is built from TRBV19 and TRBJ2-1; perhaps TRBD1 as D (7 bases). This CDR3 is built from 15 residues. With 4 bases removed from V and 10 bases from J, the gap between germline ends came to 20 bases. Germline CDR1 reads LNHDA; CDR2 reads SQIVND (reference sequence). CDR3 residues: CASSTAHRGGAEQFF. CDR3 DNA: TGTGCCAGTAGTACTGCACACAGGGGCGGGGCCGAGCAGTTCTTC. The whole variable domain, remainder taken from reference TRBV19 and TRBJ2-1, is DGGITQSPKYLFRKEGQNVTLSCEQNLNHDAMYWYRQDPGQGLRLIYYSQIVNDFQKGDIAEGYSVSREKKESFPLTVTSAQKNPTAFYLCASSTAHRGGAEQFFGPGTRLTVL.

This clonotype was counted a single time. One end of the junction fails to match germline, which may point to a read error. This chain joins TRBV4-1 and TRBJ1-2; D might be TRBD1 (5 bases). Germline V lookup: CDR1 MGHRA, CDR2 YSYEKL. The CDR3 contains 13 residues. The CDR3 protein is CASSPSGGGGYTF. The CDR3 region has the DNA TGTGCCAGCAGCCCGTCCGGTGGGGGGGGCTACACCTTC.

This clonotype has ten or more counts. V usage is TRBV7-2 and J usage is TRBJ2-3, with 8 bases fitting TRBD2. Germline V CDR1 and CDR2: SGHTA, FQGNSA. This CDR3 comprises 18 residues. Germline trimming cut 1 base from V and 4 bases from J; bases unmatched to any gene: 13. The CDR3 sequence is CASSLGPAAGARADTQYF. As DNA, the CDR3 is TGTGCCAGCAGCTTAGGCCCCGCAGCGGGAGCCCGCGCAGATACGCAGTATTTT.